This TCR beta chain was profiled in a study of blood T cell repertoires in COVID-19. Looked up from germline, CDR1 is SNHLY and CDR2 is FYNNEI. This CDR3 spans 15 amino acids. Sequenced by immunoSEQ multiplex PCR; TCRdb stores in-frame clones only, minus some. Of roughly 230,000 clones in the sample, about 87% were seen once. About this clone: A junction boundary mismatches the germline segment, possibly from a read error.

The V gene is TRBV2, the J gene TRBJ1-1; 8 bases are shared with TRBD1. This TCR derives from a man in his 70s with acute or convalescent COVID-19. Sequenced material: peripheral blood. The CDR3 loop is CASSQAGTGNTEAFF. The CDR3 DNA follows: TGTGCCAGCAGTCAAGCCGGGACAGGGAACACTGAAGCTTTCTTT.